Below, 32 T cell receptor beta chains from the same sample are listed, as sequenced in a study of T-cell memory formation after mild COVID-19 (dated by TCRdb to the early 2020s). The library was built by means of 5' RACE. The instrument given in TCRdb is Illumina NovaSeq 6000. The public reads were reanalyzed by TCRdb: fastp trimming at Q25, MiXCR alignment, in-frame beta chains only. Every entry covers one CDR3 protein and lists the most common genes and DNA from its rows. This sample holds some 300,000 distinct CDR3 sequences; 20% to 25% were observed only once. Together, the top ten hold roughly 21% of the sample. The source material was PBMCs or a T cell subset sorted from them (not recorded which). These receptors were collected from a man between 18 and 35 years old who had mild COVID-19 (a few samples of this study predate the infection). The sample titles of this study are shuffled in the database, so cell type and time point are left out; the donor was told from shared clones.

This chain uses TRBV5-1 with TRBJ1-2; D is ambiguous. Germline CDR1 reads SGHRS; CDR2 reads YFSETQ. The V end lost 1 base, the J end lost 8 bases, and 15 bases lay between the germline ends. The CDR3 spans 14 residues. CDR3 residues: CASSLTYVSGGYTF. CDR3 nucleotide sequence: TGCGCCAGCAGCTTGACGTACGTGTCGGGGGGCTACACCTTC.

The CDR3 loop is CASKSGGAEETQYF. DNA for the CDR3: TGTGCCAGCAAGAGCGGGGGGGCCGAAGAGACCCAGTACTTC. This sequence joins TRBV6-2 or TRBV6-3 and TRBJ2-5; 10 bases align to TRBD2. J was trimmed by 3 bases and V by 7 bases; bases with no gene match: 5. Germline loops: CDR1 MNHEY, CDR2 SVGEGT. This CDR3 is 14 amino acids long.

This clonotype turned up a few times. V usage is TRBV5-1 and J usage is TRBJ2-3, with 8 bases aligning to TRBD1. The ends lost 4 bases at V and 2 bases at J; junction bases unmatched: 6. Germline loops: CDR1 SGHRS, CDR2 YFSETQ. The CDR3 loop spans 15 amino acids. CDR3 sequence: CASSVRDRSTDTQYF. The CDR3 nucleotides are TGCGCCAGCAGCGTACGGGACAGGTCCACAGATACGCAGTATTTT.

This clonotype was seen only a few times. This chain joins TRBV28 and TRBJ1-4; D unresolved. The CDR3 contains 14 residues. CDR1 is MDHEN, CDR2 SYDVKM, per germline. The V and J ends lost 7 bases and 7 bases respectively, with 16 bases between them. In DNA form, the CDR3 reads TGTGCCAGCAAACAAGGATCGGTCGGTGAAAAACTGTTTTTT. Encoded protein: CASKQGSVGEKLFF. Full variable domain (remainder filled in from reference TRBV28 and TRBJ1-4): DVKVTQSSRYLVKRTGEKVFLECVQDMDHENMFWYRQDPGLGLRLIYFSYDVKMKEKGDIPEGYSVSREKKERFSLILESASTNQTSMYLCASKQGSVGEKLFFGSGTQLSVL.

The rearrangement links TRBV6-5 to TRBJ2-3; tentative D call: TRBD2 (5 bases). V was cut by 4 bases and J by 3 bases, with 17 bases left in between. CDR1 is MNHEY and CDR2 is SVGAGI in the germline V gene. The CDR3 runs 16 residues. CDR3 sequence reads: CASSSSGPGRTDTQYF. The CDR3 nucleotides read TGTGCCAGCAGTTCCTCGGGTCCGGGGAGAACAGATACGCAGTATTTT.

V usage is TRBV10-3 and J usage is TRBJ2-1; 8 bases align to TRBD2. From germline, CDR1 is ENHRY and CDR2 SYGVKD. The CDR3 is made up of 14 amino acids. The V gene end was trimmed by 6 bases and the J gene end by 4 bases; junction bases not matched to a gene: 5. CDR3: CAISPGGRYNEQFF. CDR3 DNA sequence: TGTGCCATCAGCCCGGGGGGGCGTTACAATGAGCAGTTCTTC.

The chain has TRBV7-8 and TRBJ2-4, with 8 bases that match TRBD1. In germline, CDR1 is SGHVS, CDR2 FQNEAQ. The CDR3 has 19 residues. V dropped 1 base and J dropped 1; count of bases not matched to a gene: 12. DNA of the CDR3: TGTGCCAGCAGCTTAGGATTTCTGACGCGACAGGGGGCCAAAAACATTCAGTACTTC. This gives the protein CASSLGFLTRQGAKNIQYF.

The genes are TRBV20-1 and TRBJ1-1; D may be TRBD1 (5 bases). Looked up from germline, CDR1 is DFQATT and CDR2 is SNEGSKA (reference sequence). This CDR3 contains 16 residues. V lost 3 bases and J lost 0, with 17 bases in between. CDR3: CSARRRDGVLNTEAFF. CDR3 nucleotide sequence: TGCAGTGCTAGGCGGCGGGACGGAGTTCTGAACACTGAAGCTTTCTTT.

The chain joins TRBV4-1 to TRBJ2-3, with 7 positions matching TRBD2. V was pared by 5 bases and J by 0 bases, with 8 bases of the junction left unmatched. Germline V gives CDR1 MGHRA, CDR2 YSYEKL. The CDR3 spans 16 residues. The CDR3 nucleotides read TGCGCCAGCAGCGTAGGAGCGGGGCCTAGCACAGATACGCAGTATTTT. Amino acids: CASSVGAGPSTDTQYF.

This chain joins TRBV10-1 and TRBJ2-3; a weak D match, TRBD1 (6 bases). This CDR3 comprises 13 residues. V dropped 5 bases and J dropped 6 bases, with 12 bases sitting between them. CDR1 WNHNN and CDR2 SYGVQD come from the germline V gene (reference sequence). Here the CDR3 reads CASSRRGSDTQYF. The CDR3, as DNA: TGCGCCAGCAGTAGAAGGGGGTCGGATACGCAGTATTTT.

A few counts support this clonotype. V and J are TRBV7-2 and TRBJ2-1; 8 nucleotides match TRBD2. Germline V CDR1 and CDR2: SGHTA, FQGNSA. This CDR3 is built from 13 residues. V lost 5 bases, J lost 8 bases, and 5 bases stayed unmatched. The chain's CDR3 is CASSLTSGDEQFF. The CDR3 coding sequence is TGTGCCAGCAGCCTTACTAGCGGCGATGAGCAGTTCTTC.

V is TRBV12-3 or TRBV12-4 and J is TRBJ1-5; possibly TRBD1 for D (6 bases). The germline V and J ends were trimmed by 5 bases and 2 bases, with 19 bases remaining between them. The length of the CDR3 is 17 residues. CDR3 protein: CASSARGGGVGNQPQHF. In DNA, the CDR3 is TGTGCCAGCAGTGCCCGCGGGGGCGGGGTAGGCAATCAGCCCCAGCATTTT.

This clonotype was detected only a few times. The chain is built from TRBV5-6 and TRBJ2-1; D is perhaps TRBD2 (7 bases). CDR3 length: 17 residues. The V end was cut by 4 bases, the J end by 8 bases, with 25 bases between. CDR1 is SGHDT and CDR2 is YYEEEE in the germline V gene. CDR3 coding DNA: TGTGCCAGCAGCGTCTGGTGGCGGGGGCTGACAGAGCATGAGCAGTTCTTC. Amino acid sequence: CASSVWWRGLTEHEQFF. Together with reference TRBV5-6 and TRBJ2-1, the CDR3 gives the full variable domain: DAGVTQSPTHLIKTRGQQVTLRCSPKSGHDTVSWYQQALGQGPQFIFQYYEEEERQRGNFPDRFSGHQFPNYSSELNVNALLLGDSALYLCASSVWWRGLTEHEQFFGPGTRLTVL.

This clonotype has only a few counts. This sequence joins TRBV6-2 or TRBV6-3 and TRBJ2-1; D is unresolved. Germline-derived CDR1 and CDR2 are MNHEY and SVGEGT. The CDR3 length is 12 residues. V was clipped by 5 bases and J by 10 bases, with 12 bases between them. CDR3 residues: CASSLPAKEQFF. CDR3 nucleotides: TGTGCCAGCAGTCTCCCAGCCAAGGAGCAGTTCTTC.

This clonotype was recorded a few times. The rearrangement links TRBV5-1 to TRBJ2-1, with D possibly being TRBD1 (6 bases). The CDR3 consists of 14 residues. Deletions cut 2 bases from V and 8 bases from J, with 14 bases between. CDR1 and CDR2 (germline): SGHRS, YFSETQ. CDR3 DNA sequence: TGCGCCAGCAGCTTAAGGGGGACATACGATGAGCAGTTCTTC. Amino acids: CASSLRGTYDEQFF.

The CDR3 region is CASSFVGELFF. CDR3 nucleotides: TGTGCCAGCAGTTTTGTCGGGGAGCTGTTTTTT. The gene calls are TRBV6-5 and TRBJ2-2; D is unclear. The germline V gene encodes CDR1 MNHEY and CDR2 SVGAGI. The CDR3 has 11 residues. V lost 4 bases, J lost 7 bases, and 4 bases lay in between.

The rearrangement uses TRBV4-1 and TRBJ2-3; 9 bases are shared with TRBD2. V lost 0 bases and J lost 0; bases outside the gene matches: 22. Germline values: CDR1 MGHRA, CDR2 YSYEKL. The CDR3 is 23 residues long. Here the CDR3 DNA reads TGCGCCAGCAGCCAAGAAAGCCGTCCCAGGGGGTCAGTAGCGGGGGCTAGCACAGATACGCAGTATTTT. Amino acids: CASSQESRPRGSVAGASTDTQYF.

There are a few counts of this clonotype. The J gene is TRBJ2-3, the V gene TRBV7-2; a weak D match, TRBD2 (6 bases). Per germline, CDR1 SGHTA and CDR2 FQGNSA. Between the trimmed V and J ends, which lost 7 bases and 5 bases, there was a span of 16 bases. The CDR3 is 14 amino acids. The CDR3 reads CASNPGGAKDTQYF. In DNA form, the CDR3 reads TGTGCCAGCAACCCCGGCGGGGCCAAAGATACGCAGTATTTT.

In its sample, this clonotype was seen many times. The chain couples TRBV12-3 or TRBV12-4 to TRBJ1-3; TRBD1 agrees at 7 bases. Trimming at V came to 6 bases and at J to 4 bases, leaving 6 bases not matched to a gene. The CDR3 loop spans 14 amino acids. CDR3 residues: CASRETGSGNTIYF. CDR3 bases: TGTGCCAGCAGGGAGACAGGGTCGGGAAACACCATATATTTT.

The chain employs TRBV2 and TRBJ2-1; no clear D. V was shortened by 6 bases and J by 4 bases, with 13 bases between the two germline ends. Per germline, CDR1 SNHLY and CDR2 FYNNEI. The CDR3 totals 14 residues. CDR3 nucleotide sequence: TGTGCCAGCAGGGGGTTGGTTGGGTACAATGAGCAGTTCTTC. It codes for CASRGLVGYNEQFF.

This chain connects TRBV4-3 to TRBJ2-3; tentatively, D is TRBD1 (5 bases). The CDR3 is 17 amino acids. The V end lost 0 bases, the J end lost 3 bases, and 16 bases lay between the germline ends. CDR1 is LGHNA, CDR2 YSLEER, per germline. In DNA, the CDR3 is TGCGCCAGCAGCCAAGAGTGGGGCCCCTCTCGGACAGATACGCAGTATTTT. Translated, it gives CASSQEWGPSRTDTQYF.

This clonotype was picked up a small number of times. This chain connects TRBV4-1 to TRBJ1-4; possible D gene TRBD1, 6 bases. The CDR3 contains 16 residues. V was cut by 0 bases and J by 3 bases, with 11 bases left in between. Looked up from germline, CDR1 is MGHRA and CDR2 is YSYEKL. DNA for the CDR3: TGCGCCAGCAGCCAAGAGGGGGGGCGGTCTAATGAAAAACTGTTTTTT. As protein: CASSQEGGRSNEKLFF.

This clonotype was detected many times. The CDR3 bases are TGCGCCAGCAGCTTCGGCTACCTCCCCCCAGAGACCCAGTACTTC. It is translated as CASSFGYLPPETQYF. This chain connects TRBV5-1 to TRBJ2-5, with unresolved D. V dropped 2 bases and J dropped 4 bases, with 15 bases sitting between them. Germline V gene sequence: CDR1 SGHRS, CDR2 YFSETQ. The CDR3 is 15 residues long.

This clonotype was seen a few times. This rearrangement joins TRBV20-1 to TRBJ1-4, with 9 positions matching TRBD1. From germline, CDR1 is DFQATT and CDR2 SNEGSKA (reference sequence). V lost 3 bases and J lost 7; bases outside the gene matches: 3. The CDR3 totals 13 residues. The DNA for the CDR3 is TGCAGTGCTAGGACAGGGGGAGGTGAAAAACTGTTTTTT. Protein sequence: CSARTGGGEKLFF.

The genes are TRBV7-3 and TRBJ1-1, with a possible D match to TRBD1 (5 bases). Between the trimmed V and J ends, which lost 2 bases and 4 bases, there was a span of 8 bases. This CDR3 spans 13 amino acids. Germline CDR1 SGHTA, CDR2 FQGTGA. The CDR3 here is CASSLSGSTEAFF. In DNA form, the CDR3 reads TGTGCCAGCAGCTTATCAGGGAGCACTGAAGCTTTCTTT.

This clonotype was observed a few times. The chain is built from TRBV7-9 and TRBJ1-1, with unresolved D. This CDR3 has 16 amino acids. V shed 1 base and J shed 1 base, with 13 bases lying between them. CDR1 SEHNR and CDR2 FQNEAQ come from the germline V gene (reference sequence). DNA of the CDR3: TGTGCCAGCAGCTTAGGAGCGGTCCTCAAGAACACTGAAGCTTTCTTT. It codes for CASSLGAVLKNTEAFF.

This clonotype was picked up a small number of times. The chain is built from TRBV7-2 and TRBJ2-1; 7 bases match TRBD1. Germline CDR1 SGHTA, CDR2 FQGNSA. This CDR3 comprises 13 residues. The V segment lost 5 bases and the J segment 7 bases; nucleotides outside the gene matches: 5. CDR3 bases: TGTGCCAGCAGCCCCCCCAGGGGGAATGAGCAGTTCTTC. As protein: CASSPPRGNEQFF.

The rearrangement uses TRBV7-8 and TRBJ1-4; 9 bases are a match to TRBD1. Losses at the gene ends were 5 bases for V and 5 bases for J; bases not matched to a gene: 6. CDR3 length: 15 residues. Germline CDR1 SGHVS, CDR2 FQNEAQ. This CDR3 is CASSITGGANEKLFF. As DNA, the CDR3 is TGTGCCAGCAGCATTACAGGGGGCGCAAATGAAAAACTGTTTTTT.

The gene calls are TRBV12-3 or TRBV12-4 and TRBJ2-1; D is uncertain. The CDR3 has 11 residues. V lost 7 bases and J 8 bases, leaving 9 bases between the germline ends. The CDR3 spells CASTEGDEQFF. For the CDR3, the DNA is TGTGCCAGCACCGAAGGCGATGAGCAGTTCTTC.

The chain combines TRBV28 with TRBJ2-3; D gene unclear. Germline loops: CDR1 MDHEN, CDR2 SYDVKM. The length of the CDR3 is 13 residues. Trimming stripped 6 bases from V and 2 bases from J, with 9 bases between. The CDR3 sequence: CASSYYTTDTQYF. The CDR3 bases are TGTGCCAGCAGCTATTATACCACAGATACGCAGTATTTT.

This clonotype occurred a few times. The V gene is TRBV7-6, the J gene TRBJ1-1; maybe TRBD1 (5 bases). Germline assignment: CDR1 SGHVS and CDR2 FNYEAQ. The CDR3 runs to 13 residues. V was shortened by 6 bases and J by 1 base, with 9 bases between the two germline ends. As DNA, the CDR3 is TGTGCCAGCAGTCGGGGGTGGAACACTGAAGCTTTCTTT. Translated, it gives CASSRGWNTEAFF.

This clonotype appeared once. The chain couples TRBV27 to TRBJ2-7, with a possible D match to TRBD2 (5 bases). Germline loops: CDR1 MNHEY, CDR2 SMNVEV (reference sequence). This CDR3 is built from 16 residues. Between the trimmed V and J ends, which lost 0 bases and 0 bases, there was a span of 12 bases. The CDR3 spells CASSLSAGRASYEQYF. In DNA form, the CDR3 reads TGTGCCAGCAGTTTATCGGCGGGTCGGGCCTCCTACGAGCAGTACTTC.